The 26 T cell receptor beta chains below all came from one sample that was sequenced in a study of T cell changes during pregnancy in multiple sclerosis (dated by TCRdb to between 2018 and 2021). Libraries were made using the immunoSEQ multiplex PCR assay. TCRdb holds this immuneACCESS table with in-frame rearrangements only. Some clones are missing; in checked studies, unresolved V genes explain under half, and the rest has no known cause. The sample table shows under 35,000 clones, and around 90% are seen once. More than 0.7% of the sample comes from the top ten. Here the sequenced sample was CD4+ T cells from peripheral blood mononuclear cells, taken in the first trimester of pregnancy. The receptor source for this set is a female donor with multiple sclerosis, enrolled in a pregnancy study.

The chain employs TRBV28 and TRBJ2-7; tentative D call: TRBD2 (6 bases). V was clipped by 6 bases and J by 4 bases, with 16 bases between them. Germline V gives CDR1 MDHEN, CDR2 SYDVKM. The CDR3 has 14 residues. The CDR3 DNA follows: TGTGCCAGCAGCTCCCGTATGGCGGGATACGAGCAGTACTTC. Its protein product is CASSSRMAGYEQYF.

The chain joins TRBV10-3 to TRBJ2-7; 10 nucleotides line up with TRBD2. Looked up from germline, CDR1 is ENHRY and CDR2 is SYGVKD. Trimming at V came to 10 bases and at J to 3 bases, leaving 3 bases not matched to a gene. There are 12 residues in the CDR3. The CDR3 nucleotides read TGTGCCACTCTAGCGGGGGACTACGAGCAGTACTTC. Translating gives CATLAGDYEQYF.

J is TRBJ1-4 and V is TRBV5-4, with D maybe TRBD1 (6 bases). This CDR3 region has 14 residues. Trimming left V 4 bases short and J 6 bases short, with 13 bases between. Germline CDR1 SGHNT, CDR2 YYREEE (reference sequence). The DNA for the CDR3 is TGTGCCAGCAGCCCCCCAGGGGACGATGAAAAACTGTTTTTT. Translation: CASSPPGDDEKLFF.

The chain is built from TRBV2 and TRBJ2-7; 7 nucleotides agree with TRBD1. With V trimmed by 6 bases and J by 2 bases, 10 bases remained unmatched. Germline CDR1 reads SNHLY; CDR2 reads FYNNEI. The CDR3 has 15 amino acids. The CDR3 reads CASRLPDRITYEQYF. As DNA, the CDR3 is TGTGCCAGCAGGCTACCGGACAGGATCACCTACGAGCAGTACTTC.

The chain carries TRBV5-1 and TRBJ1-1, with D maybe TRBD1 (6 bases). V was trimmed by 2 bases and J by 7 bases, leaving 12 bases between them. CDR1 is SGHRS, CDR2 YFSETQ, per germline. The CDR3 runs to 13 residues. The CDR3 DNA reads TGCGCCAGCAGCTTCATCAGGGGAGATGAAGCTTTCTTT. It specifies CASSFIRGDEAFF.

The rearrangement links TRBV9 to TRBJ2-2, with TRBD1 matching 10 bases. Germline-derived CDR1 and CDR2 are SGDLS and YYNGEE. The CDR3 totals 17 residues. Germline trimming cut 2 bases from V and 5 bases from J; bases unmatched to any gene: 9. CDR3 sequence (DNA): TGTGCCAGCAGCGTGGGACAGGGGATGAGGGGGACCGGGGAGCTGTTTTTT. It codes for CASSVGQGMRGTGELFF.

The genes are TRBV6-5 and TRBJ2-5; TRBD1 matches at 7 bases. CDR1 is MNHEY, CDR2 SVGAGI, per germline. This CDR3 contains 15 residues. V was pared by 2 bases and J by 5 bases, with 8 bases of the junction left unmatched. The CDR3 coding sequence is TGTGCCAGCAGTTACGGAATGACAGGGATGGAGACCCAGTACTTC. Translation gives CASSYGMTGMETQYF.

The sample holds a few counts of this clone. CDR3 DNA: TGTGCCAGCAGCAAGGGGCACAGGGAAGGTTTCACAGATACGCAGTATTTT. Its translation: CASSKGHREGFTDTQYF. The chain has TRBV7-9 and TRBJ2-3, with D maybe TRBD1 (6 bases). V dropped 5 bases and J dropped 2 bases, with 20 bases sitting between them. The CDR3 is 17 residues long. The germline V gene encodes CDR1 SEHNR and CDR2 FQNEAQ (reference sequence).

The chain has TRBV7-9 and TRBJ1-2, with D unresolved. The CDR3 runs to 13 residues. Germline CDR1 and CDR2: SEHNR and FQNEAQ (reference sequence). Trimming removed 2 bases at V and 6 bases at J, with 10 bases between. The CDR3 here is CASSLLRDNGYTF. For the CDR3, the DNA is TGTGCCAGCAGCTTATTACGGGATAATGGCTACACCTTC.

This chain uses TRBV7-2 with TRBJ2-6; tentative D call: TRBD2 (5 bases). This CDR3 spans 16 amino acids. From germline, CDR1 is SGHTA and CDR2 FQGNSA. Trimming removed 7 bases from V and 4 bases from J, with 17 bases in between. The CDR3 region is CASIRPRRAGANVLTF. The CDR3 nucleotides read TGTGCCAGCATCAGACCCCGGCGGGCGGGGGCCAACGTCCTGACTTTC.

J is TRBJ1-6 and V is TRBV2; D is undetermined. The V gene's germline CDR1 is SNHLY and CDR2 FYNNEI. With 7 bases removed from V and 3 bases from J, the gap between germline ends came to 7 bases. CDR3 length: 13 residues. The CDR3 here is CASTPGYNSPLHF. Here the CDR3 DNA reads TGTGCCAGCACGCCGGGCTATAATTCACCCCTCCACTTT.

The V and J genes are TRBV9 and TRBJ1-6; maybe TRBD1 (5 bases). The CDR3 is 15 residues long. Trimming left V 2 bases short and J 7 bases short, with 13 bases between. Germline assignment: CDR1 SGDLS and CDR2 YYNGEE. CDR3 sequence (DNA): TGTGCCAGCAGCGTCAGAGGGGACTCCAATTCACCCCTCCACTTT. Residues: CASSVRGDSNSPLHF.

The chain combines TRBV16 with TRBJ1-1; weak D call: TRBD1 (5 bases). V dropped 0 bases and J dropped 10 bases, with 9 bases sitting between them. Germline V gene data show CDR1 as KGHSY and CDR2 as FQNENV. The CDR3 is 12 residues long. The CDR3 is CASSQSSQGAFF. In DNA form, the CDR3 reads TGTGCCAGCAGCCAATCGAGTCAGGGAGCTTTCTTT.

The rearrangement links TRBV5-1 to TRBJ1-2; 8 nucleotides agree with TRBD1. Germline CDR1 and CDR2: SGHRS and YFSETQ. The CDR3 is made up of 15 amino acids. V lost 0 bases and J lost 8; bases outside the gene matches: 9. The DNA for the CDR3 is TGCGCCAGCAGCTTGGGTGGACAGGGTATCGGGGGCTACACCTTC. It is translated as CASSLGGQGIGGYTF.

This chain connects TRBV5-1 to TRBJ1-6; 7 bases match TRBD1. The CDR3 spans 14 residues. The J segment lost 3 bases and the V segment lost 7 bases, leaving 4 bases of the junction unmatched. CDR1 SGHRS and CDR2 YFSETQ come from the germline V gene. The CDR3 DNA is TGCGCCAGCCACCGGGACAGCTATAATTCACCCCTCCACTTT. This encodes CASHRDSYNSPLHF.

The chain links TRBV4-3 to TRBJ1-4, with D possibly matching TRBD1 (6 bases). V lost 4 bases to trimming and J lost 6 bases, with 27 bases between them. This CDR3 contains 19 residues. Germline CDR1 reads LGHNA; CDR2 reads YSLEER. CDR3 bases: TGCGCCAGCAGCCCCAAGGAATTACCCCGGGGGGCGCGTCATGAAAAACTGTTTTTT. This sequence encodes CASSPKELPRGARHEKLFF.

The V and J genes are TRBV5-1 and TRBJ2-1; 9 positions agree with TRBD1. The CDR3 is 15 amino acids. Germline trimming cut 0 bases from V and 4 bases from J; bases unmatched to any gene: 2. Germline CDR1 and CDR2: SGHRS and YFSETQ. CDR3: CASSLGGTGYNEQFF. DNA for the CDR3: TGCGCCAGCAGCTTGGGCGGGACAGGGTACAATGAGCAGTTCTTC.

The V call is TRBV5-5, the J call TRBJ2-7; 7 bases are shared with TRBD2. V was pared by 0 bases and J by 6 bases, with 6 bases of the junction left unmatched. In germline, CDR1 is SGHKS, CDR2 YYEKEE (reference sequence). The CDR3 sequence is 14 residues long. The CDR3 DNA reads TGTGCCAGCAGCTTGGAGGGTTGGGGGGGCGAGCAGTACTTC. Protein product: CASSLEGWGGEQYF.

The chain recombines TRBV19 with TRBJ1-4; TRBD1 agrees at 7 bases. Germline CDR1 is LNHDA and CDR2 is SQIVND (reference sequence). V lost 5 bases and J lost 7; bases outside the gene matches: 10. The CDR3 extends over 15 amino acids. The CDR3 loop is CASSRISQGGEKLFF. CDR3 DNA sequence: TGTGCCAGTAGTCGCATCTCCCAGGGGGGTGAAAAACTGTTTTTT.

This sequence joins TRBV19 and TRBJ1-6, with a possible D match to TRBD1 (5 bases). The V end was cut by 8 bases, the J end by 8 bases, with 22 bases between. The germline V gene has CDR1 LNHDA and CDR2 SQIVND (reference sequence). This CDR3 has 16 amino acids. The CDR3 coding sequence is TGTGCCAGTGGGGGGGGGTACAAGAAGCTTCATTCACCCCTCCACTTT. Protein sequence: CASGGGYKKLHSPLHF.

The V and J genes are TRBV2 and TRBJ2-6, with 7 bases identical to TRBD2. The CDR3 consists of 17 residues. The V and J ends lost 3 bases and 3 bases, in that order; junction bases with no gene match: 8. Per the germline V gene, CDR1 is SNHLY and CDR2 is FYNNEI. The CDR3 protein is CASSEGGGGIGANVLTF. CDR3 in DNA: TGTGCCAGCAGTGAGGGCGGGGGTGGGATTGGGGCCAACGTCCTGACTTTC.

CDR3 bases: TGTGCCAGCAGTGAAATTACGGCTTTGCGGACAGAGGACAATGAGCAGTTCTTC. Translation gives CASSEITALRTEDNEQFF. This chain uses TRBV2 with TRBJ2-1; the D gene is possibly TRBD1 (6 bases). Trimming cost V 2 bases and J 5 bases, with 22 bases left between them. The V gene's germline CDR1 is SNHLY and CDR2 FYNNEI. CDR3 length: 18 amino acids.

This clone occurred a few times. CDR3 sequence (DNA): TGTGCCAGCAGTTTCTTTTCGGGAGGGACAGAGACCCAGTACTTC. Its translation is CASSFFSGGTETQYF. J is TRBJ2-5 and V is TRBV6-6; 8 nucleotides line up with TRBD2. V was clipped by 4 bases and J by 4 bases; unmatched bases: 8. The CDR3 is made up of 15 amino acids. Germline lookup yields CDR1 MNHNY and CDR2 SVGAGI (reference sequence).

V usage is TRBV6-6 and J usage is TRBJ1-6; TRBD1 aligns across 7 bases. Germline V gene data show CDR1 as MNHNY and CDR2 as SVGAGI (reference sequence). The ends lost 6 bases at V and 9 bases at J; junction bases unmatched: 11. There are 15 residues in the CDR3. The CDR3 loop is CASSLRGQWGSPLHF. CDR3 DNA sequence: TGTGCCAGCAGCTTAAGGGGGCAGTGGGGTTCACCCCTCCACTTT.

This chain links TRBV4-3 with TRBJ1-1; 7 bases are a match to TRBD1. The CDR3 loop spans 13 amino acids. Trimming at V came to 11 bases and at J to 2 bases, leaving 8 bases not matched to a gene. Germline CDR1 and CDR2: LGHNA and YSLEER. This chain's CDR3 is CAGSRDRNTEAFF. For the CDR3, the DNA is TGCGCCGGATCCCGGGACAGAAACACTGAAGCTTTCTTT.

This clone came up once. The J gene is TRBJ2-2, the V gene TRBV11-2; 9 nucleotides line up with TRBD1. Germline values: CDR1 SGHAT, CDR2 FQNNGV. V lost 5 bases and J lost 3; bases outside the gene matches: 4. This CDR3 is 15 amino acids long. The CDR3 here is CASSTGTGYTGELFF. In nucleotides, the CDR3 is TGTGCCAGCAGCACCGGGACAGGGTACACCGGGGAGCTGTTTTTT.